What follows describes a single T cell receptor (beta chain). Amplified TCR beta CDR3 regions came from RNA transcripts. Carried out on the TCR CDR3, a first-round RT-PCR used the HTBI primer set. TCRdb re-called the multiplex PCR reads through MiXCR, storing one row per CDR3 protein. This table holds about 620,000 distinct CDR3 sequences, around 16% found once. This sample is part of a study of T cells in Graves' hyperthyroidism and ophthalmopathy. With 3 bases clipped from V and 7 bases from J, the junction kept 11 bases outside the gene matches. CDR1 and CDR2 (germline): MDHEN, SYDVKM. This CDR3 comprises 16 residues.

The material sequenced was blood. The V gene is TRBV28, the J gene TRBJ2-7, with 11 bases lining up with TRBD2. The source of this sequence is a woman aged 25 to 39 with Graves' hyperthyroidism. The CDR3 protein is CASSFATSGIKGEQYF. The CDR3 DNA is TGTGCCAGCAGTTTCGCGACTAGCGGGATAAAGGGGGAGCAGTACTTC.